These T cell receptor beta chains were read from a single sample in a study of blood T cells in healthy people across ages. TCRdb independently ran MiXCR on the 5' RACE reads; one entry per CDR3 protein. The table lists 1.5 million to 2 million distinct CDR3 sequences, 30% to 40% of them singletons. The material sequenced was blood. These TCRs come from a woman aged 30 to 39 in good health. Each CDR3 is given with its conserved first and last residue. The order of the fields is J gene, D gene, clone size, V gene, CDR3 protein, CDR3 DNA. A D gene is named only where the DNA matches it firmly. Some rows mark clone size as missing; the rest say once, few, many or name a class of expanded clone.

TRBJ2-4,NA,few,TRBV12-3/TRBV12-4,CASNLGRSKNIQYF,TGTGCCAGCAATTTGGGACGGTCCAAAAACATTCAGTACTTC
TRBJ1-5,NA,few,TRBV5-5,CASSLELLQPQHF,TGTGCCAGCAGCTTGGAACTTCTTCAGCCCCAGCATTTT
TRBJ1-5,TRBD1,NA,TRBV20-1,CSALQGDSNQPQHF,TGCAGCGCCTTACAGGGGGATAGCAATCAGCCCCAGCATTTT
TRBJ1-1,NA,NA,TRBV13,CASSLPVLELNTEAFF,TGTGCCAGCAGCTTACCGGTCCTGGAATTAAACACTGAAGCTTTCTTT
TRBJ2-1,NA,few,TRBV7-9,CASSPIGRGGNEQFF,TGTGCCAGCAGCCCGATAGGGAGGGGGGGCAATGAGCAGTTCTTC
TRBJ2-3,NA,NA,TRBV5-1,CASRDRTSTDTQYF,TGCGCCAGCAGGGATCGAACTTCCACAGATACGCAGTATTTT
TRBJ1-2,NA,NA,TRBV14,CASSQDQGRGGYTF,TGTGCCAGCAGCCAAGATCAAGGACGGGGTGGCTACACCTTC
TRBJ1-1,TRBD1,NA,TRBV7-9,CASSLEVGTAGQPTEAFF,TGTGCCAGCAGCTTAGAAGTTGGGACCGCGGGACAGCCCACTGAAGCTTTCTTT
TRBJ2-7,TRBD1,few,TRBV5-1,CASSLATGISYEQYF,TGCGCCAGCAGCCTGGCGACAGGGATATCCTACGAGCAGTACTTC
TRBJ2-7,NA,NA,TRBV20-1,CSASSNLLGYEQYF,TGCAGTGCTAGTTCGAATCTACTAGGGTACGAGCAGTACTTC
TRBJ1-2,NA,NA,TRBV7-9,CASSFFRDDYGYTF,TGTGCCAGCAGCTTCTTCCGAGACGATTATGGCTACACCTTC
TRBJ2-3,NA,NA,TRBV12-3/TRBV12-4,CASSLHPALLGPADTQYF,TGTGCCAGCAGTTTACATCCAGCCCTCTTGGGTCCCGCAGATACGCAGTATTTT
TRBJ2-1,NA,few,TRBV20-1,CSASGALSQFF,TGCAGTGCTAGCGGCGCGTTATCACAGTTCTTC
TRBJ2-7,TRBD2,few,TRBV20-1,CSATPGGTVSYEQYF,TGCAGTGCTACACCGGGGGGTACGGTAAGCTACGAGCAGTACTTC
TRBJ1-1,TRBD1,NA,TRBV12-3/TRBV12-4,CASTWGQGEAFF,TGTGCCAGCACCTGGGGACAGGGTGAAGCTTTCTTT
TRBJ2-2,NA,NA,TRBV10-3,CAISSDRDTGELFF,TGTGCCATCAGCTCGGACAGAGACACCGGGGAGCTGTTTTTT
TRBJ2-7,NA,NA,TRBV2,CASSEAGGVTSYEQYF,TGTGCCAGCAGTGAGGCAGGGGGGGTCACCTCCTACGAGCAGTACTTC
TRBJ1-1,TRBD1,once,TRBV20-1,CSAGGPTGRNTEAFF,TGTAGTGCGGGAGGGCCGACAGGGAGGAACACTGAAGCTTTCTTT
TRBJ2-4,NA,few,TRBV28,CASSLSLSTVQNIQYF,TGTGCCAGCAGTTTATCCCTTAGCACAGTTCAAAACATTCAGTACTTC
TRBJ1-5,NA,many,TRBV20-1,CSARVPAYNQPQHF,TGCAGTGCTAGAGTCCCAGCGTACAATCAGCCCCAGCATTTT
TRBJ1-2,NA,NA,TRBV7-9,CASSLVPGEHGYTF,TGTGCCAGCAGCTTAGTTCCAGGGGAACATGGCTACACCTTC
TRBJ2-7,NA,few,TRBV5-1,CASSLAGYYEQYF,TGCGCCAGCAGCTTGGCCGGGTACTACGAGCAGTACTTC
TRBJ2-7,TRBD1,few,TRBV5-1,CAGSVGPGTGDNEQYF,TGCGCCGGCAGCGTAGGCCCCGGGACAGGTGACAACGAGCAGTACTTC
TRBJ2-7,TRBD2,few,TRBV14,CASSHPGTSGSHEQYF,TGTGCCAGCAGCCATCCCGGGACTAGCGGGAGCCACGAGCAGTACTTC
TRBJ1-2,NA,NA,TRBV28,CATTTGTGAYGYTF,TGTGCCACCACGACCGGGACGGGGGCTTATGGCTACACCTTC
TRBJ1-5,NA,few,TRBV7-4,CASSFSSGIQPQHF,TGTGCCAGCAGCTTCTCTTCTGGGATTCAGCCCCAGCATTTT
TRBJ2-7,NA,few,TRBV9,CASSVGPNSNYEQYF,TGTGCCAGCAGCGTAGGGCCTAACAGCAATTACGAGCAGTACTTC
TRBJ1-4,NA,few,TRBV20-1,CSARDPPDVGGGNEKLFF,TGCAGTGCTAGAGACCCCCCTGATGTGGGAGGGGGTAATGAAAAACTGTTTTTT
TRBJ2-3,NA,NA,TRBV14,CASSQDRAAADTQYF,TGTGCCAGCAGCCAAGATAGGGCAGCCGCAGATACGCAGTATTTT
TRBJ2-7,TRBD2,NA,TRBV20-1,CSARGLYSGGSSYEQYF,TGCAGTGCTAGGGGGCTATATAGCGGGGGGAGCTCCTACGAGCAGTACTTC
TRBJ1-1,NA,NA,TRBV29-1,CSVQHRVQAFF,TGCAGCGTTCAACACAGGGTTCAAGCTTTCTTT
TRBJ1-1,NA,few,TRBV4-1,CASSQDSNRVWEAFF,TGCGCCAGCAGCCAAGATTCGAACAGGGTCTGGGAAGCTTTCTTT
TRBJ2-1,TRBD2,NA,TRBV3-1,CASSGYWRGGGNEQFF,TGTGCCAGCAGCGGGTATTGGCGGGGGGGTGGTAATGAGCAGTTCTTC
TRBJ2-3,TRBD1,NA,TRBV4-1,CASSQPDRGSADTQYF,TGCGCCAGCAGCCAACCCGACAGGGGGAGCGCAGATACGCAGTATTTT
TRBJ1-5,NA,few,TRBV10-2,CASTLAGNQPQHF,TGCGCCAGCACCTTGGCTGGCAATCAGCCCCAGCATTTT
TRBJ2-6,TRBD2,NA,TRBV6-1,CASSEVGGRASGANVLTF,TGTGCCAGCAGTGAAGTAGGCGGGAGGGCCTCTGGGGCCAACGTCCTGACTTTC
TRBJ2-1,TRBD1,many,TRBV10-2,CASSKGQGIVQFF,TGCGCCAGCAGTAAGGGACAGGGAATCGTGCAGTTCTTC
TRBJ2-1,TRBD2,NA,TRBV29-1,CSGLGEGRHNEQFF,TGCAGCGGCCTCGGGGAGGGTCGACACAATGAGCAGTTCTTC
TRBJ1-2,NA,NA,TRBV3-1,CASSQERSGRNYGYTF,TGTGCCAGCAGCCAAGAACGCTCGGGACGGAACTATGGCTACACTTTC